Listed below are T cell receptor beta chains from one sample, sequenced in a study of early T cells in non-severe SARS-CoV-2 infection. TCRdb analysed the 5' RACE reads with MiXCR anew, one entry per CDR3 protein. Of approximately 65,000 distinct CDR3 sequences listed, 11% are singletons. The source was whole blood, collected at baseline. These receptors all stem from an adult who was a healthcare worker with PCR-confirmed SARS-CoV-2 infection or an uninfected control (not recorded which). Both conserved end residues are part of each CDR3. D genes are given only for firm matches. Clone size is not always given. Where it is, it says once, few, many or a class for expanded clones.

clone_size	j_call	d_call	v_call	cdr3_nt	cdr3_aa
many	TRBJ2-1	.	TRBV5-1	TGCGCCAGCAGCTTTTCTGGCAGGGGAGGCAATGAGCAGTTCTTC	CASSFSGRGGNEQFF
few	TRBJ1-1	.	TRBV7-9	TGTGCCAGCAGCTTAAGCACTGAAGCTTTCTTT	CASSLSTEAFF
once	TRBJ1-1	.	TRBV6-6	TGTGCCAGCAGTTACATTGGGGTAGGAGCTTTCTTT	CASSYIGVGAFF
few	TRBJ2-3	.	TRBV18	TGTGCCAGCTCACCACCTAGCAGCACAGATACGCAGTATTTT	CASSPPSSTDTQYF
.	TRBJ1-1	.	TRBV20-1	TGCAGTGCTAGAGATCATTCCCGTGGTGACACTGAAGCTTTCTTT	CSARDHSRGDTEAFF
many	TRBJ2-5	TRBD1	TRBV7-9	TGTGCCAGCAGCCCAGGGGGAATGGAGACCCAGTACTTC	CASSPGGMETQYF
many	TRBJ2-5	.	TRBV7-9	TGTGCCAGCAGCCTCGAGGGTAGGGAGACCCAGTACTTC	CASSLEGRETQYF
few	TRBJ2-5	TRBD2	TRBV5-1	TGCGCCAGCAGTTTCACACTAGCGGGGCTCGGGGGGCCCCAGTACTTC	CASSFTLAGLGGPQYF
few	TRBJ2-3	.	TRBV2	TGTGCCAGCACCGGAGCGTTTAGGTCAGATACGCAGTATTTT	CASTGAFRSDTQYF
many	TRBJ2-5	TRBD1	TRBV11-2	TGTGCCAGCAGCTCCGGACAGGGAGAGACCCAGTACTTC	CASSSGQGETQYF
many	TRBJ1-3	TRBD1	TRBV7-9	TGTGCCAGCAGCCGGTATAACAGGGGTCCTGGAAACACCATATATTTT	CASSRYNRGPGNTIYF
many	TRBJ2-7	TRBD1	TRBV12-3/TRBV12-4	TGTGCCAGCAGTTTAGGGGGACAGGGTTGGAGCGAGCAGTACTTC	CASSLGGQGWSEQYF
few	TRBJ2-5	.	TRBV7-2	TGTGCCAGCAGCTTATCCGGACAGCAAGAGACCCAGTACTTC	CASSLSGQQETQYF
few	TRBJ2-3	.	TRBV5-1	TGCGCCAGCAGCTTGATGCGAGATACGCAGTATTTT	CASSLMRDTQYF
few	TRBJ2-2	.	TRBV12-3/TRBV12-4	TGTGCCAGCAGTTTCGGACGGAACACCGGGGAGCTGTTTTTT	CASSFGRNTGELFF
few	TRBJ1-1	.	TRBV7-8	TGTGCCAGCAGCCCGTTCCTCTCAACTGAAGCTTTCTTT	CASSPFLSTEAFF
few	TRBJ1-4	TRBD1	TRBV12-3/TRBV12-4	TGTGCCAGCAGTTCAACAGGGGACTCTAGTGAAAAACTGTTTTTT	CASSSTGDSSEKLFF
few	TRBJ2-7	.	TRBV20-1	TGCAGTGCTAGAGATGGCGGACCCTCGGGGAGGAACGAGCAGTACTTC	CSARDGGPSGRNEQYF
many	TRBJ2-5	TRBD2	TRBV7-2	TGTGCCAGCGCCCGACTAGCGGGGTACCAAGAGACCCAGTACTTC	CASARLAGYQETQYF
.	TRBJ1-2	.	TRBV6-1	TGTGCCAGCAGTGAAGCGGCGGGACCGAACTTTGGCTACACCTTC	CASSEAAGPNFGYTF
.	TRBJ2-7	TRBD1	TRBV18	TGTGCCAGCTCACCTTTGGGACAGGGTAAATACGAGCAGTACTTC	CASSPLGQGKYEQYF
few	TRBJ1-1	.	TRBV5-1	TGCGCCAGCAGCTTGGATGCAGGGAACACTGAAGCTTTCTTT	CASSLDAGNTEAFF
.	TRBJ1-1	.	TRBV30	TGTGCCTGGAGTATGGAGAACACTGAAGCTTTCTTT	CAWSMENTEAFF
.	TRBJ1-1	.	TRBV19	TGTGCCAGTAGTCCAGGGTCAGCCACTGAAGCTTTCTTT	CASSPGSATEAFF
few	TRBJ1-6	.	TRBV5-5	TGTGCCAGCAGCTTGTCGAACTTTCGATATAATTCACCCCTCCACTTT	CASSLSNFRYNSPLHF
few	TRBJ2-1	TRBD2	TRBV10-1	TGCGCCAGCAGCCTGCTTACTAGCGGGGGCTACAATGAGCAGTTCTTC	CASSLLTSGGYNEQFF
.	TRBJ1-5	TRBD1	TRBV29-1	TGCAGCGTGGGGACAGGGGATCAGCCCCAGCATTTT	CSVGTGDQPQHF
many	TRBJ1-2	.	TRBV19	TGTGCCAGTAGTTCCCCGCGGTGGGCTATCAACTATGGCTACACCTTC	CASSSPRWAINYGYTF
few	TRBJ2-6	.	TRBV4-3	TGCGCCAGCAGCCAAGGCCAGTCTGGGGCCAACGTCCTGACTTTC	CASSQGQSGANVLTF
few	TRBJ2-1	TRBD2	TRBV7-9	TGTGCCAGCAGCCTCAGCGGGGTGGTTGGTTATGAGCAGTTCTTC	CASSLSGVVGYEQFF
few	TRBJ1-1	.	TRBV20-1	TGCAGTGCTAGAACCGCCCGGATAGGCAACACTGAAGCTTTCTTT	CSARTARIGNTEAFF
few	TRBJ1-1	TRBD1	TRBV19	TGTGCCAGTAGTGGGGCGGGACAGATGAACACTGAAGCTTTCTTT	CASSGAGQMNTEAFF
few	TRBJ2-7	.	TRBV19	TGTGCCAGTAGCCTGTCGGGACATCCATCCTACGAGCAGTACTTC	CASSLSGHPSYEQYF
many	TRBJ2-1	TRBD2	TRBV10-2	TGCGCCAGCAGTGAGTGGCTAGCGGGGGGGCGGGAGCAGTTCTTC	CASSEWLAGGREQFF
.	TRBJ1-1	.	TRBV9	TGTGCCAGCAGCGTAGTAGGGGAAGCTGAAGCTTTCTTT	CASSVVGEAEAFF
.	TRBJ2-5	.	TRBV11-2	TGTGCCAGCAGCTTATTTGGGGGGCCCCAAGAGACCCAGTACTTC	CASSLFGGPQETQYF
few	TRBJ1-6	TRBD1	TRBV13	TGTGCCAGCAGCTTAGGGACAGGGGGCAATTCACCCCTCCACTTT	CASSLGTGGNSPLHF
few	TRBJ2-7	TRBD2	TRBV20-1	TGCAGTGCTAGAGATCCTAGCGGGGGGGCCTCCTACGAGCAGTACTTC	CSARDPSGGASYEQYF
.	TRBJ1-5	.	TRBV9	TGTGCCAGCAGGATGAGGGGAAAGCAGCCCCAGCATTTT	CASRMRGKQPQHF
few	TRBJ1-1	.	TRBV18	TGTGCCAGCTCACCGGGCCCGAACACTGAAGCTTTCTTT	CASSPGPNTEAFF
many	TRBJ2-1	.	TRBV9	TGTGCCAGCAGCGCCCCCCAAGGTTATGAGCAGTTCTTC	CASSAPQGYEQFF
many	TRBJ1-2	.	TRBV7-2	TGTGCCAGCAGCCCCGGTCCCCCTCCTTCACGGCTCTCTGGCGGCGGCTACACCTTC	CASSPGPPPSRLSGGGYTF